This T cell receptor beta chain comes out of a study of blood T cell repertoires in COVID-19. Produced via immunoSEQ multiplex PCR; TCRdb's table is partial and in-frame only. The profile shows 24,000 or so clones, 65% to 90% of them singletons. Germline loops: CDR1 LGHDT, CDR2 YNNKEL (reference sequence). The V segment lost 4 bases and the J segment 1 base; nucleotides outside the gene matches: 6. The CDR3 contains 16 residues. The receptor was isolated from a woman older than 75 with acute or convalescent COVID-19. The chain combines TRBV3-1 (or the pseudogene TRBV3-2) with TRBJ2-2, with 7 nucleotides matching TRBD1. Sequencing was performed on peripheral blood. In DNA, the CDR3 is TGTGCCAGCAGCCCTCGGGGACAGCTGAACACCGGGGAGCTGTTTTTT. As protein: CASSPRGQLNTGELFF.